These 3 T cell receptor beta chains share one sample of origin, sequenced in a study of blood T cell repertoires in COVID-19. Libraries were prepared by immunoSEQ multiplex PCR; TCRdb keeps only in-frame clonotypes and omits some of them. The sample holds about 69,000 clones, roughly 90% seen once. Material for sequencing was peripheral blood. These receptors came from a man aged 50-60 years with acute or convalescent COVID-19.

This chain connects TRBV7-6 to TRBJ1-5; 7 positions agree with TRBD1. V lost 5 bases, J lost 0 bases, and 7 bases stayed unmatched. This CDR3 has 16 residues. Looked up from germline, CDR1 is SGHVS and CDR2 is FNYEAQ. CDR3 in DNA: TGTGCCAGCAGCATCGGGACAGCGAATAGCAATCAGCCCCAGCATTTT. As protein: CASSIGTANSNQPQHF. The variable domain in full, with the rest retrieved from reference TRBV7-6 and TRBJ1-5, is GAGVSQSPRYKVTKRGQDVALRCDPISGHVSLYWYRQALGQGPEFLTYFNYEAQQDKSGLPNDRFSAERPEGSISTLTIQRTEQRDSAMYRCASSIGTANSNQPQHFGDGTRLSIL.

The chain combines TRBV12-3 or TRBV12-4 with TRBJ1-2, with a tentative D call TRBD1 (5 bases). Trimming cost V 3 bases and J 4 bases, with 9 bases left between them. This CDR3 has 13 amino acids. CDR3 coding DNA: TGTGCCAGCAGTTTGGGGGGTAGCTATGGCTACACCTTC. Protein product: CASSLGGSYGYTF.

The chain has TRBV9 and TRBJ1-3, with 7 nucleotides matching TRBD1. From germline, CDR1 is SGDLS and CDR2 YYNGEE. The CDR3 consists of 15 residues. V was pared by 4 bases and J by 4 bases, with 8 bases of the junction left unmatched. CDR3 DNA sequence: TGTGCCAGCAGCCTTGACAGGGTAGCAGGAAACACCATATATTTT. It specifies CASSLDRVAGNTIYF.